Shown below are 17 T cell receptor beta chains from a single sample sequenced in a study of blood T cell repertoires in COVID-19. Data came from immunoSEQ multiplex PCR; TCRdb stores just in-frame clones and leaves some out. Among 400,000 to 450,000 clones listed, about 89% were seen once. Sequencing was done on a sample of peripheral blood. Source of these receptors: a woman between 35 and 50 years old with COVID-19, enrolled during active disease.

The V and J genes are TRBV6-4 and TRBJ1-2; D is unresolved. Trimming removed 6 bases at V and 11 bases at J, with 22 bases between. Germline V gene sequence: CDR1 MRHNA, CDR2 SNTAGT. The CDR3 extends over 14 amino acids. The CDR3 bases are TGTGCCAGCAGCCCCTCCTTCTCCGGGAAAACTTACACCTTC. Protein sequence: CASSPSFSGKTYTF.

The J gene is TRBJ1-3, the V gene TRBV28; 7 positions match TRBD1. The germline gives CDR1 MDHEN, CDR2 SYDVKM. Trimming took 3 bases from V and 8 from J; bases not matched to a gene: 10. The length of the CDR3 is 15 residues. CDR3 amino acids: CASSFGGGNRDTIYF. Written as DNA, the CDR3 is TGTGCCAGCAGTTTCGGAGGGGGCAATAGAGACACCATATATTTT.

The chain links TRBV20-1 to TRBJ1-3; D unclear. The CDR3 has 13 residues. V gave up 3 bases and J gave up 5 bases, with 11 bases separating them. CDR1 is DFQATT and CDR2 is SNEGSKA in the germline V gene (reference sequence). CDR3 DNA sequence: TGCAGTGCTAGTGCCTCACAGCGAAACACCATATATTTT. This codes for CSASASQRNTIYF.

The CDR3, as DNA: TGTGCCAGCAGAAATTCCGGGACAGTCATCTCCTACGAGCAGTACTTC. Its protein product is CASRNSGTVISYEQYF. V gene TRBV27 combines with J gene TRBJ2-7, with TRBD1 matching 7 bases. The CDR3 runs to 16 residues. Trimming removed 6 bases from V and 0 bases from J; junction bases left unmatched: 11. Germline-derived CDR1 and CDR2 are MNHEY and SMNVEV (reference sequence).

This chain links TRBV28 with TRBJ1-2; D not resolved. The CDR3 runs 12 residues. From germline, CDR1 is MDHEN and CDR2 SYDVKM. Trimming took off 8 bases at V and 4 bases at J, with 11 bases between the two ends. CDR3 DNA: TGTGCCAGCCGGCAGGCTGGCTATGGCTACACCTTC. As protein: CASRQAGYGYTF.

The chain carries TRBV27 and TRBJ1-1; D gene unclear. V was cut by 6 bases and J by 3 bases, with 11 bases left in between. Germline V lookup: CDR1 MNHEY, CDR2 SMNVEV (reference sequence). This CDR3 is 13 amino acids long. CDR3 nucleotides: TGTGCCAGCAGCGTGAGAGCGGACACTGAAGCTTTCTTT. Its translation is CASSVRADTEAFF.

This chain links TRBV6-1 with TRBJ1-4; 7 bases agree with TRBD1. V gave up 1 base and J gave up 11 bases; unmatched junction bases: 7. In germline, CDR1 is MNHNS, CDR2 SASEGT. This CDR3 region has 14 residues. The CDR3 protein is CASSEGWTGGKLFF. The DNA of the CDR3 is TGTGCCAGCAGTGAAGGCTGGACAGGAGGCAAACTGTTTTTT.

The chain uses TRBV18 and TRBJ1-2; the D gene is possibly TRBD1 (5 bases). There are 15 residues in the CDR3. The germline V and J ends were trimmed by 2 bases and 8 bases, with 18 bases remaining between them. Germline V lookup: CDR1 KGHSH, CDR2 LQKENI. The CDR3 spells CASSPALQRGEGYTF. The CDR3 region has the DNA TGTGCCAGCTCACCAGCTCTCCAACGGGGGGAGGGCTACACCTTC.

The V call is TRBV29-1, the J call TRBJ1-1, with a tentative D call TRBD1 (5 bases). The germline CDR1 and CDR2 sequences are SQVTM and ANQGSEA. This CDR3 contains 13 residues. Trimming stripped 7 bases from V and 4 bases from J, with 16 bases between. The CDR3 is CSAGTGRGTEAFF. Here the CDR3 DNA reads TGCAGCGCCGGTACAGGAAGGGGCACTGAAGCTTTCTTT.

The V call is TRBV6-2 or TRBV6-3, the J call TRBJ2-1, with D possibly being TRBD2 (6 bases). Germline assignment: CDR1 MNHEY and CDR2 SVGEGT. This CDR3 is built from 18 residues. V was pared by 1 base and J by 7 bases, with 23 bases between. The CDR3 coding sequence is TGTGCCAGCAGTTACTATACAACCCGGACTATCCTCATAAATGAGCAGTTCTTC. Protein product: CASSYYTTRTILINEQFF.

This clone occurred a few times. The CDR3 loop is CASTIPRDRGPLNYGYTF. The CDR3 bases are TGCGCCAGCACCATCCCCCGGGACAGGGGACCTCTTAACTATGGCTACACCTTC. The rearrangement links TRBV4-3 to TRBJ1-2; 10 bases fit TRBD1. J was trimmed by 1 base and V by 7 bases; bases with no gene match: 15. Germline values: CDR1 LGHNA, CDR2 YSLEER. The CDR3 consists of 18 residues.

V gene TRBV9 combines with J gene TRBJ1-3; no firm D call. The CDR3 spans 15 residues. Germline V CDR1 and CDR2: SGDLS, YYNGEE. V lost 3 bases, J lost 4 bases, and 14 bases lay in between. The CDR3: CASSGWTHGGNTIYF. The DNA for the CDR3 is TGTGCCAGCAGCGGGTGGACTCACGGGGGAAACACCATATATTTT.

This sequence joins TRBV13 and TRBJ2-5; D not resolved. Germline CDR1 is PRHDT and CDR2 is FYEKMQ (reference sequence). Trimming cost V 0 bases and J 2 bases, with 4 bases left between them. This CDR3 comprises 13 residues. CDR3 in amino acids: CASSLGYQETQYF. CDR3 DNA sequence: TGTGCCAGCAGCTTAGGTTATCAAGAGACCCAGTACTTC.

The V gene is TRBV20-1, the J gene TRBJ2-1, with 8 bases fitting TRBD2. V gave up 3 bases and J gave up 0 bases; unmatched junction bases: 10. Germline assignment: CDR1 DFQATT and CDR2 SNEGSKA (reference sequence). This CDR3 comprises 17 residues. CDR3 bases: TGCAGTGCTAGTACGGGAGGGCGCCCGAGCTCCTACAATGAGCAGTTCTTC. It specifies CSASTGGRPSSYNEQFF.

This chain uses TRBV6-5 with TRBJ1-2; D unresolved. Trimming removed 5 bases at V and 4 bases at J, with 8 bases between. The CDR3 spans 12 residues. Germline CDR1 reads MNHEY; CDR2 reads SVGAGI. In DNA, the CDR3 is TGTGCCAGCAGTCGGGGTTTCTATGGCTACACCTTC. Translated, it gives CASSRGFYGYTF.

This chain joins TRBV2 and TRBJ2-4, with D hard to call. The CDR3 spans 14 residues. Trimming pared 6 bases from V and 8 bases from J, leaving 17 bases between. Germline V gives CDR1 SNHLY, CDR2 FYNNEI. The CDR3 spells CASSDVGPADIQYF. The CDR3 DNA is TGTGCCAGCAGCGACGTGGGCCCAGCCGACATTCAGTACTTC.

The V gene is TRBV5-1, the J gene TRBJ2-3, with 10 bases matching TRBD2. The ends lost 2 bases at V and 5 bases at J; junction bases unmatched: 2. The CDR3 covers 14 residues. Per the germline V gene, CDR1 is SGHRS and CDR2 is YFSETQ. CDR3 region: CASSFSGGIDTQYF. CDR3 sequence (DNA): TGCGCCAGCAGCTTTAGCGGGGGGATAGATACGCAGTATTTT. The full variable domain, its missing parts supplied by reference TRBV5-1 and TRBJ2-3, is KAGVTQTPRYLIKTRGQQVTLSCSPISGHRSVSWYQQTPGQGLQFLFEYFSETQRNKGNFPGRFSGRQFSNSRSEMNVSTLELGDSALYLCASSFSGGIDTQYFGPGTRLTVL.